The 22 T cell receptor beta chains listed next were all sequenced from one sample in a study of T cell repertoires in cytomegalovirus infection. Each CDR3 protein is one row after TCRdb ran MiXCR on the reads. The data show roughly 500,000 distinct CDR3 sequences, approximately 15% seen once. Sequencing was done on a sample of CD8+ T cells from PBMCs. The receptors come from a human donor in good health (CMV status not recorded). Some clones in this sample may be carry-over from other donors' samples.

The chain joins TRBV7-9 to TRBJ1-1, with D perhaps matching TRBD1 (5 bases). This CDR3 is 14 amino acids long. Germline-derived CDR1 and CDR2 are SEHNR and FQNEAQ (reference sequence). Trimming took 5 bases from V and 5 from J, leaving 15 bases between them. CDR3 protein: CASSLTSGATEAFF. The CDR3 DNA follows: TGTGCCAGCAGCCTAACTTCCGGGGCGACTGAAGCTTTCTTT.

Of note for this clonotype: Mismatch with germline at one junction end may stem from a read error. The chain recombines TRBV23-1 with TRBJ2-5; D perhaps matches TRBD1 (6 bases). TRBV23-1 has ORF status, its function being uncertain. There are 17 residues in the CDR3. The CDR3 sequence: CASSQSIYREREEAQYF. The DNA of the CDR3 is TGCGCCAGCAGTCAATCAATTTACAGGGAGAGGGAAGAGGCCCAGTACTTC.

This clonotype was found a few times. This chain joins TRBV30 and TRBJ2-3; D unresolved. The CDR3 consists of 14 residues. Germline V gives CDR1 GTSNPN, CDR2 SVGIG (reference sequence). The V end lost 0 bases, the J end lost 2 bases, and 9 bases lay between the germline ends. This chain's CDR3 is CAWSVLYSTDTQYF. The CDR3 DNA is TGTGCCTGGAGTGTATTGTACTCCACAGATACGCAGTATTTT.

This clonotype was seen repeatedly, ten times or more. This chain connects TRBV2 to TRBJ1-1; D may be TRBD1 (6 bases). Between the trimmed V and J ends, which lost 7 bases and 6 bases, there was a span of 15 bases. This CDR3 is 13 amino acids long. Germline lookup yields CDR1 SNHLY and CDR2 FYNNEI. Written as DNA, the CDR3 is TGTGCCAGCACGGAGGGGGGGAAGTCTGAAGCTTTCTTT. This gives the protein CASTEGGKSEAFF.

This clonotype was counted between two and nine times. This chain joins TRBV4-1 and TRBJ2-7, with 8 bases matching TRBD2. The germline CDR1 and CDR2 sequences are MGHRA and YSYEKL. J was trimmed by 7 bases and V by 5 bases; bases with no gene match: 4. CDR3 length: 12 residues. The CDR3 coding sequence is TGCGCCAGCAGCAACCGGGGGGGAGAGCAGTACTTC. Translation: CASSNRGGEQYF.

This clonotype has a count of ten or more. CDR3 in amino acids: CASSESGGIGTQYF. DNA of the CDR3: TGTGCCAGCAGTGAATCAGGCGGGATAGGGACCCAGTACTTC. The chain links TRBV25-1 to TRBJ2-5; perhaps TRBD2 as D (6 bases). The CDR3 loop spans 14 amino acids. CDR1 MGHDK and CDR2 SYGVNS come from the germline V gene. V was cut by 1 base and J by 7 bases, with 13 bases left in between.

V is TRBV12-3 or TRBV12-4 and J is TRBJ2-1, with 7 bases matching TRBD2. This CDR3 region has 16 residues. With 5 bases clipped from V and 7 bases from J, the junction kept 14 bases outside the gene matches. CDR3 amino acids: CASSPFGGRAGNEQFF. The CDR3 nucleotides read TGTGCCAGCAGTCCCTTTGGGGGGAGGGCAGGGAATGAGCAGTTCTTC.

The chain employs TRBV29-1 and TRBJ2-7, with 8 bases lining up with TRBD2. The CDR3 runs 14 residues. From germline, CDR1 is SQVTM and CDR2 ANQGSEA. The ends lost 5 bases at V and 3 bases at J; junction bases unmatched: 9. The CDR3 nucleotides read TGCAGCGTTAAACGGGAGGGAGGTGTCTACGAGCAGTACTTC. Translating it yields CSVKREGGVYEQYF.

As for this clonotype: At one of its ends the junction is not consistent with the germline gene, which may arise from a read error. The rearrangement links TRBV9 to TRBJ2-4, with 8 bases lining up with TRBD2. This CDR3 region has 16 residues. CDR1 and CDR2 from the germline V gene are SGDLS and YYNGEE. CDR3 DNA sequence: TGTGACAGCAGCTCCTCGGGGGGGGGGGCCAAAAACATTCAGTACTTC. Translated: CDSSSSGGGAKNIQYF.

This clonotype was detected ten times or more. V is TRBV27 and J is TRBJ1-5; D is undetermined. CDR1 is MNHEY, CDR2 SMNVEV, per germline (reference sequence). The CDR3 is 15 amino acids. The V end lost 6 bases, the J end lost 4 bases, and 16 bases lay between the germline ends. CDR3: CASSPAVAFNQPQHF. CDR3 sequence (DNA): TGTGCCAGCAGCCCTGCCGTGGCCTTTAATCAGCCCCAGCATTTT.

This clonotype was found a few times. CDR3 amino acids: CASSPVGIGYTF. CDR3 nucleotides: TGTGCCAGCAGCCCGGTGGGCATTGGATACACCTTC. This chain joins TRBV7-8 and TRBJ1-2; D gene unclear. The germline V gene has CDR1 SGHVS and CDR2 FQNEAQ. Trimming removed 5 bases from V and 11 bases from J, with 15 bases in between. The CDR3 is 12 residues long.

This clonotype has more than one count but fewer than ten. The chain employs TRBV3-1 and TRBJ1-1, with D perhaps matching TRBD1 (5 bases). Germline V CDR1 and CDR2: LGHDT, YNNKEL (reference sequence). With 1 base removed from V and 0 bases from J, the gap between germline ends came to 18 bases. This CDR3 region has 18 residues. CDR3 DNA: TGTGCCAGCAGCCAAGGATTATTTAGTCGGGGGATGAACACTGAAGCTTTCTTT. Its translation: CASSQGLFSRGMNTEAFF.

J is TRBJ1-1 and V is TRBV11-2, with unresolved D. V was clipped by 5 bases and J by 8 bases, with 21 bases between them. Germline CDR1 SGHAT, CDR2 FQNNGV. The CDR3 totals 15 residues. The CDR3 bases are TGTGCCAGCAGCATTAGTTCCTGGGAAAACCCAGAAGCTTTCTTT. Translating gives CASSISSWENPEAFF.

This clonotype was seen many times. The rearrangement joins TRBV7-3 to TRBJ2-1; D unresolved. Trimming shortened V by 2 bases and J by 3 bases, and 5 bases separated the two germline ends. The CDR3 has 13 residues. Germline V lookup: CDR1 SGHTA, CDR2 FQGTGA. CDR3 DNA: TGTGCCAGCAGCTTACTCGGCTACAATGAGCAGTTCTTC. Translation gives CASSLLGYNEQFF. Full variable domain (missing parts from reference TRBV7-3 and TRBJ2-1): GAGVSQTPSNKVTEKGKYVELRCDPISGHTALYWYRQSLGQGPEFLIYFQGTGAADDSGLPNDRFFAVRPEGSVSTLKIQRTERGDSAVYLCASSLLGYNEQFFGPGTRLTVL.

This clonotype was counted ten times or more. This chain uses TRBV28 with TRBJ2-7, with TRBD1 matching over 7 bases. The CDR3 has 16 residues. V shed 6 bases and J 4 bases; nucleotides not matched to a gene: 15. The germline V gene has CDR1 MDHEN and CDR2 SYDVKM. CDR3 sequence: CASSPGTESTFYEQYF. The CDR3 DNA follows: TGTGCCAGCAGCCCCGGGACAGAGTCAACCTTTTACGAGCAGTACTTC.

This clonotype was seen ten or more times. The chain links TRBV27 to TRBJ2-1; possible D gene TRBD1, 5 bases. The V end lost 3 bases, the J end lost 5 bases, and 8 bases lay between the germline ends. CDR3 length equals 13 residues. Germline V lookup: CDR1 MNHEY, CDR2 SMNVEV (reference sequence). The CDR3 protein is CASSFGQNNEQFF. The DNA for the CDR3 is TGTGCCAGCAGTTTTGGACAAAACAATGAGCAGTTCTTC.

The genes are TRBV28 and TRBJ2-7; 9 bases agree with TRBD1. The CDR3 is made up of 13 amino acids. V gave up 10 bases and J gave up 2 bases; unmatched junction bases: 6. CDR1 and CDR2 (germline): MDHEN, SYDVKM. The chain's CDR3 is CAIADRGAYEQYF. The DNA for the CDR3 is TGTGCCATCGCGGACAGGGGCGCCTACGAGCAGTACTTC.

This clonotype showed up many times. The V call is TRBV7-9, the J call TRBJ1-1; TRBD1 is a possible D gene (6 bases). The CDR3 has 13 residues. V dropped 3 bases and J dropped 5 bases, with 10 bases sitting between them. CDR1 and CDR2 (germline): SEHNR, FQNEAQ (reference sequence). CDR3 sequence reads: CASSFSGETEAFF. CDR3 DNA: TGTGCCAGCAGCTTCTCAGGGGAAACTGAAGCTTTCTTT.

This chain joins TRBV12-3 or TRBV12-4 and TRBJ2-1; the match to TRBD2 covers 9 bases. This CDR3 has 15 residues. J lost 6 bases, V lost 6 bases, and 9 bases had no gene match. The CDR3 nucleotides are TGTGCCAGCAGGCCAAGGGGCGGGAGGGGCAATGAGCAGTTCTTC. Its protein is CASRPRGGRGNEQFF.

This clonotype has a handful of counts. This chain links TRBV3-1 with TRBJ2-2, with 13 bases identical to TRBD2. The V segment lost 0 bases and the J segment 6 bases; nucleotides outside the gene matches: 13. The germline V gene has CDR1 LGHDT and CDR2 YNNKEL (reference sequence). CDR3 length: 20 amino acids. CDR3 in amino acids: CASSQETYQGLAGAAGELFF. CDR3 DNA sequence: TGTGCCAGCAGCCAAGAAACATACCAAGGACTAGCGGGGGCGGCCGGGGAGCTGTTTTTT.

This clonotype came up many times. The genes are TRBV10-3 and TRBJ1-2, with D perhaps TRBD1 (5 bases). CDR3 length equals 15 residues. Germline-derived CDR1 and CDR2 are ENHRY and SYGVKD. With 1 base removed from V and 6 bases from J, the gap between germline ends came to 15 bases. The CDR3 is CAISEFSGTLNGYTF. The CDR3 DNA is TGTGCCATCAGTGAGTTCTCCGGGACCCTCAATGGCTACACCTTC.

In this sample, this clonotype turned up many times. This sequence joins TRBV7-9 and TRBJ2-3, with 7 nucleotides matching TRBD1. The CDR3 runs to 14 residues. Trimming took 5 bases from V and 1 from J; bases not matched to a gene: 3. Germline assignment: CDR1 SEHNR and CDR2 FQNEAQ (reference sequence). The DNA for the CDR3 is TGTGCCAGCAGCATCGGGACAGGCACAGATACGCAGTATTTT. It is translated as CASSIGTGTDTQYF.